This entry lists 8 T cell receptor beta chains sequenced from one sample in a study of T-cell memory formation after mild COVID-19. Each CDR3 protein is one row after TCRdb ran MiXCR on the 5' RACE reads. Of roughly 110,000 distinct CDR3 sequences in the sample, 22% were seen once. The material sequenced was PBMCs or a T cell subset sorted from them (not recorded which). The receptors originated from a man aged 18 to 29 who had mild COVID-19 (a few samples of this study predate the infection). Cell type and time point are not known.

The chain combines TRBV7-9 with TRBJ1-1, with unresolved D. Per the germline V gene, CDR1 is SEHNR and CDR2 is FQNEAQ (reference sequence). The CDR3 spans 16 residues. V lost 4 bases and J 1 base, leaving 16 bases between the germline ends. The CDR3 DNA follows: TGTGCCAGCAGCTACCCACCGGGGTTCGGGAACACTGAAGCTTTCTTT. Amino acid sequence: CASSYPPGFGNTEAFF.

The rearrangement links TRBV12-3 or TRBV12-4 to TRBJ1-2, with D unclear. The V gene lost 2 bases and the J gene lost 4 bases, with 5 bases spanning the gap. This CDR3 spans 12 amino acids. The CDR3 loop reads CASSLMSYGYTF. The CDR3 DNA reads TGTGCCAGCAGTTTAATGAGCTATGGCTACACCTTC.

The rearrangement links TRBV5-1 to TRBJ1-1; TRBD1 matches 10 bases. The CDR3 contains 14 residues. Germline lookup yields CDR1 SGHRS and CDR2 YFSETQ. Germline trimming cut 4 bases from V and 8 bases from J; bases unmatched to any gene: 8. In DNA, the CDR3 is TGCGCCAGCAGCCTGGGACAGGGGAGCTGGGAAGCTTTCTTT. Protein product: CASSLGQGSWEAFF.

The chain joins TRBV7-6 to TRBJ1-4; D perhaps matches TRBD1 (5 bases). Germline-derived CDR1 and CDR2 are SGHVS and FNYEAQ. CDR3 length: 18 amino acids. Trimming took 1 base from V and 8 from J, leaving 23 bases between them. The CDR3 protein is CASSLGHPGVSSGEKLFF. For the CDR3, the DNA is TGTGCCAGCAGCTTAGGTCACCCGGGGGTTTCTTCCGGCGAAAAACTGTTTTTT. The complete variable domain, with remaining parts taken from reference TRBV7-6 and TRBJ1-4, reads GAGVSQSPRYKVTKRGQDVALRCDPISGHVSLYWYRQALGQGPEFLTYFNYEAQQDKSGLPNDRFSAERPEGSISTLTIQRTEQRDSAMYRCASSLGHPGVSSGEKLFFGSGTQLSVL.

The rearrangement links TRBV6-6 to TRBJ1-5, with 8 bases that match TRBD1. The CDR3 is 16 residues long. Germline lookup yields CDR1 MNHNY and CDR2 SVGAGI (reference sequence). V was pared by 6 bases and J by 3 bases, with 10 bases of the junction left unmatched. For the CDR3, the DNA is TGTGCCAGCAGCCTAGGACAGGGAGGGCTCAATCAGCCCCAGCATTTT. This encodes CASSLGQGGLNQPQHF.

In this sample, this clonotype turned up a few times. The rearrangement uses TRBV25-1 and TRBJ2-3; unclear D gene. Trimming shortened V by 8 bases and J by 4 bases, and 7 bases separated the two germline ends. The CDR3 contains 11 residues. Germline V lookup: CDR1 MGHDK, CDR2 SYGVNS. The chain's CDR3 is CASVTPDTQYF. The CDR3 region has the DNA TGTGCCAGCGTCACCCCAGATACGCAGTATTTT.

The J gene is TRBJ2-3, the V gene TRBV5-1; D may be TRBD2 (5 bases). The CDR3 contains 16 residues. Germline loops: CDR1 SGHRS, CDR2 YFSETQ. V was pared by 0 bases and J by 4 bases, with 15 bases between. The CDR3 loop reads CASSLAGAAAADTQYF. DNA for the CDR3: TGCGCCAGCAGCTTGGCCGGAGCGGCCGCCGCAGATACGCAGTATTTT. Complete variable domain (other parts from reference TRBV5-1 and TRBJ2-3): KAGVTQTPRYLIKTRGQQVTLSCSPISGHRSVSWYQQTPGQGLQFLFEYFSETQRNKGNFPGRFSGRQFSNSRSEMNVSTLELGDSALYLCASSLAGAAAADTQYFGPGTRLTVL.

The chain has TRBV7-6 and TRBJ2-5, with D perhaps TRBD2 (7 bases). The CDR3 loop spans 15 amino acids. The germline gives CDR1 SGHVS, CDR2 FNYEAQ. The V and J ends lost 5 bases and 5 bases respectively, with 18 bases between them. CDR3 DNA: TGTGCCAGCAGCCCTAGCGGTGGTAGGGGGGAGACCCAGTACTTC. Protein: CASSPSGGRGETQYF.